The clone carrying this T cell receptor beta chain was observed a few times. Germline CDR1 SGHDT, CDR2 YYEEEE. V lost 0 bases, J lost 1 base, and 6 bases stayed unmatched. This CDR3 spans 16 amino acids. The sample is drawn from a study of regulatory T cells in long-lasting Graves disease. As for time point: newly diagnosed GD, antithyroid drugs for less than 3 months. RNA isolated from PBMCs was used to make the TCR library. For TCR beta, libraries came from iRepertoire HTBI primers and Arm-PCR of CDR3 regions. TCRdb used MiXCR to reprocess the multiplex PCR reads, holding one entry per CDR3 protein. The sample carries hundreds of thousands of distinct CDR3 sequences, approximately 16% recorded once. This sample also belongs to another study, concerning T cells in Graves' hyperthyroidism and ophthalmopathy. From that second work: Newly diagnosed hyperthyroidism patients aged 18 to 65 years had disease lasting under 2 months. Exclusion of a patient resulted from uncontrolled infection, other autoimmune disease, pregnancy or lactation. Before onset, ophthalmopathy was predicted by the model a median around 6.2 months earlier.

This sequence was found in a woman aged 40-60 years with Graves disease. The sequencing here drew on peripheral blood mononuclear cells (PBMCs), taken at new diagnosis, from a patient treated with antithyroid drugs. This chain links TRBV5-6 with TRBJ2-5, with 7 bases fitting TRBD1. CDR3 sequence: CASSLGTGVLQETQYF. The CDR3 DNA follows: TGTGCCAGCAGCTTGGGGACAGGAGTTCTCCAAGAGACCCAGTACTTC. The full variable domain, completed using reference TRBV5-6 and TRBJ2-5, is DAGVTQSPTHLIKTRGQQVTLRCSPKSGHDTVSWYQQALGQGPQFIFQYYEEEERQRGNFPDRFSGHQFPNYSSELNVNALLLGDSALYLCASSLGTGVLQETQYFGPGTRLLVL.